This T cell receptor (beta chain) was retrieved from a study of CD4 T cells in relation to SARS-CoV-2 and coronaviruses. Profiling relied on immunoSEQ multiplex PCR, and the TCRdb table lists in-frame clones only, not all of them. The repertoire consists of around 37,000 clones, with 70% to 90% occurring once and the leading ten covering 3.1%. Germline CDR1 is LGHDT and CDR2 is YNNKEL (reference sequence). The V end was cut by 0 bases, the J end by 8 bases, with 10 bases between. The CDR3 extends over 13 amino acids. This chain links TRBV3-1 (or the pseudogene TRBV3-2) with TRBJ1-2; no clear D. The origin of this receptor is an adult with COVID-19. The specimen sequenced was memory CD4+ T cells from PBMCs. CDR3 protein: CASSQEQFAGYTF. The CDR3 DNA sequence: TGTGCCAGCAGCCAAGAACAATTCGCGGGCTACACCTTC.